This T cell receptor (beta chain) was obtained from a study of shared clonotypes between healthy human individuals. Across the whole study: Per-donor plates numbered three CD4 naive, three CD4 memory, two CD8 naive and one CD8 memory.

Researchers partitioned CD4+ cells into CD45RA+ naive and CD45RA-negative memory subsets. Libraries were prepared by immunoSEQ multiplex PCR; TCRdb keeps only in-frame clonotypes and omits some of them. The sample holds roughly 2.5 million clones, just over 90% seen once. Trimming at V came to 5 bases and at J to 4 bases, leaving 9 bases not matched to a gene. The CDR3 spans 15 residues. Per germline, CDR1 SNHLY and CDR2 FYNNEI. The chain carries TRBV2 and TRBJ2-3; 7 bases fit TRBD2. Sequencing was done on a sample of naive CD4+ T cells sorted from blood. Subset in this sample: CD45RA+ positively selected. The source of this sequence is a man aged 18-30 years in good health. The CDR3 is CASSTGGLDADTQYF. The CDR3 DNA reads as TGTGCCAGCAGTACCGGAGGACTAGATGCAGATACGCAGTATTTT.